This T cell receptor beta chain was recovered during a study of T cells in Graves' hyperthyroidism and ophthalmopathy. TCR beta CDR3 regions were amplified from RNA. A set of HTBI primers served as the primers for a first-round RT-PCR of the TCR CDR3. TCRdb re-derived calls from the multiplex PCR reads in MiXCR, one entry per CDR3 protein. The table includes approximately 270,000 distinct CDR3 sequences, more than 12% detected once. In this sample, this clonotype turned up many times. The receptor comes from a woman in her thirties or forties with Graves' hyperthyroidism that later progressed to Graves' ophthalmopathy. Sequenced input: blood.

The CDR3 loop reads CASSLSGGGSPDTQYF. CDR3 DNA: TGTGCCAGCAGTTTGAGCGGGGGCGGGAGCCCAGATACGCAGTATTTT. The rearrangement uses TRBV27 and TRBJ2-3, with TRBD2 matching over 8 bases. The CDR3 has 16 residues. V gave up 3 bases and J gave up 4 bases; unmatched junction bases: 9. Germline V CDR1 and CDR2: MNHEY, SMNVEV (reference sequence).